The 11 T cell receptor beta chains presented below share a single source sample, sequenced in a study of pediatric ulcerative colitis. The rectum was sampled with one to two pinch biopsies at colonoscopy. Sequencing used immunoSEQ multiplex PCR; TCRdb keeps in-frame clones, though not all of them. The sample comprises over 10,000 clones, 77% of which are singletons, and 4% to 5% rests with the top ten. The specimen sequenced was gut tissue. The receptors were sampled from a boy between 10 and 17 years old who was a control in a study of pediatric ulcerative colitis.

In its sample, this clone ranks as medium-sized. V and J are TRBV5-8 and TRBJ2-7, with 9 bases lining up with TRBD1. V lost 7 bases to trimming and J lost 1 base; unmatched junction nucleotides: 12. The CDR3 totals 16 residues. Germline CDR1 is SGHTS and CDR2 is YDEGEE. The CDR3, as DNA: TGTGCCAGCGGAGTGGACAGGGGCGTCGGGTCCTACGAGCAGTACTTC. As protein: CASGVDRGVGSYEQYF.

The chain combines TRBV7-2 with TRBJ2-5; D not resolved. V was shortened by 2 bases and J by 4 bases, with 8 bases between the two germline ends. Germline loops: CDR1 SGHTA, CDR2 FQGNSA. The CDR3 is made up of 13 amino acids. CDR3 amino acids: CASSLPGTETQYF. DNA for the CDR3: TGTGCCAGCAGCTTACCAGGAACAGAGACCCAGTACTTC.

V is TRBV7-2 and J is TRBJ2-1; 12 bases are a match to TRBD2. CDR1 and CDR2 from the germline V gene are SGHTA and FQGNSA. The length of the CDR3 is 16 residues. Trimming cost V 10 bases and J 3 bases; bases outside gene matches: 10. CDR3 amino acids: CATKTSGSVVYNEQFF. In nucleotides, the CDR3 is TGTGCCACCAAGACTAGCGGGAGTGTGGTCTACAATGAGCAGTTCTTC.

This clone was detected only a few times. The chain has TRBV5-6 and TRBJ1-1; 8 bases are a match to TRBD1. CDR3 size: 13 residues. CDR1 is SGHDT, CDR2 YYEEEE, per germline. With 4 bases clipped from V and 4 bases from J, the junction kept 3 bases outside the gene matches. CDR3 in DNA: TGTGCCAGCAGCCGGACAGGGCTCACTGAAGCTTTCTTT. Translating gives CASSRTGLTEAFF.

The chain has TRBV10-2 and TRBJ2-1, with 11 bases lining up with TRBD2. The CDR3 has 16 residues. The germline V gene has CDR1 WSHSY and CDR2 SAAADI. With 4 bases clipped from V and 7 bases from J, the junction kept 9 bases outside the gene matches. In DNA, the CDR3 is TGCGCCAGCAGTGGGGTAGCGGGAGGGTTATCGAATGAGCAGTTCTTC. Its translation is CASSGVAGGLSNEQFF.

The chain combines TRBV4-1 with TRBJ2-1; a possible D gene is TRBD2 (5 bases). V lost 4 bases, J lost 3 bases, and 19 bases lay in between. CDR3 length equals 17 residues. In germline, CDR1 is MGHRA, CDR2 YSYEKL. Here the CDR3 reads CASSRLLGHGGYNEQFF. In DNA form, the CDR3 reads TGCGCCAGCAGCCGCCTTCTTGGGCATGGAGGCTACAATGAGCAGTTCTTC.

This clone was detected only a few times. The V call is TRBV10-1, the J call TRBJ2-5; TRBD1 aligns across 8 bases. V dropped 0 bases and J dropped 2; count of bases not matched to a gene: 2. The CDR3 contains 15 residues. The germline V gene encodes CDR1 WNHNN and CDR2 SYGVQD (reference sequence). For the CDR3, the DNA is TGCGCCAGCAGTGAGTCACGGACAGGGCAAGAGACCCAGTACTTC. It yields the protein CASSESRTGQETQYF.

The chain joins TRBV14 to TRBJ2-5; D remains unclear. The ends were cut back, 1 base at V and 3 bases at J, with 6 bases in the middle. CDR1 and CDR2 (germline): SGHDN, FVKESK. CDR3 size: 13 residues. The CDR3 reads CASSQGPKETQYF. CDR3 in DNA: TGTGCCAGCAGCCAAGGGCCGAAAGAGACCCAGTACTTC.

The chain is built from TRBV7-2 and TRBJ2-1, with 16 positions matching TRBD2. Per the germline V gene, CDR1 is SGHTA and CDR2 is FQGNSA. The CDR3 spans 20 residues. Unmatched junction bases numbered 6, after V lost 0 bases and J lost 1 base. This CDR3 is CASSLARGTSGRASYNEQFF. CDR3 coding DNA: TGTGCCAGCAGCTTAGCTCGGGGGACTAGCGGGAGGGCTTCCTACAATGAGCAGTTCTTC.

This chain connects TRBV27 to TRBJ1-1; weak D call: TRBD1 (5 bases). V shed 2 bases and J shed 0 bases, with 16 bases lying between them. This CDR3 spans 17 amino acids. CDR1 and CDR2 (germline): MNHEY, SMNVEV (reference sequence). The DNA of the CDR3 is TGTGCCAGCAGTTTAGTAGGGCCAAGGGGAATGAACACTGAAGCTTTCTTT. This encodes CASSLVGPRGMNTEAFF.

The chain joins TRBV29-1 to TRBJ1-1, with TRBD1 identical over 9 bases. The CDR3 is 14 amino acids. J lost 1 base, V lost 5 bases, and 5 bases had no gene match. Germline V gene sequence: CDR1 SQVTM, CDR2 ANQGSEA. The CDR3 loop reads CSVLQGAGNTEAFF. Here the CDR3 DNA reads TGCAGCGTTTTACAGGGGGCCGGGAACACTGAAGCTTTCTTT. Together with reference TRBV29-1 and TRBJ1-1, the CDR3 gives the full variable domain: SAVISQKPSRDICQRGTSLTIQCQVDSQVTMMFWYRQQPGQSLTLIATANQGSEATYESGFVIDKFPISRPNLTFSTLTVSNMSPEDSSIYLCSVLQGAGNTEAFFGQGTRLTVV.